Listed below are T cell receptor beta chains from one sample, sequenced in a study of blood T cell repertoires in COVID-19. The protocol was immunoSEQ multiplex PCR, while the TCRdb copy is restricted to in-frame clones and leaves out a portion. The table includes a few hundred thousand clones, over 75% detected once. The sequencing input was peripheral blood. All receptors come from an older woman with acute or convalescent COVID-19. Both conserved end residues are part of each CDR3. A D gene is named only where the DNA matches it firmly. Not all rows give a size; the values are once, few, many and, for expanded clones, a class.

TRBJ2-1,.,TRBV5-6,.,CASSPPSGFGYNEQFF,TGTGCCAGCAGCCCCCCGTCGGGGTTTGGGTACAATGAGCAGTTCTTC
TRBJ2-1,few,TRBV5-1,TRBD1,CASSDGTGGTNEQFF,TGCGCCAGCAGTGACGGGACAGGGGGTACCAATGAGCAGTTCTTC
TRBJ2-2,.,TRBV4-2,.,CASSQGGSSRELFF,TGTGCCAGCAGCCAAGGTGGAAGTAGCAGGGAGCTGTTTTTT
TRBJ1-5,.,TRBV30,TRBD1,CAWRGAGTGEQPQHF,TGTGCCTGGAGGGGAGCCGGGACAGGGGAACAGCCCCAGCATTTT
TRBJ1-5,.,TRBV21-1,.,CASSKVEGGWVRYQPQHF,TGTGCCAGCAGCAAAGTTGAAGGGGGATGGGTTCGGTATCAGCCCCAGCATTTT
TRBJ1-5,.,TRBV7-9,TRBD1,CASSQVQGNSNQPQHF,TGTGCCAGCAGCCAAGTACAGGGGAATAGCAATCAGCCCCAGCATTTT
TRBJ2-1,.,TRBV5-4,TRBD1,CASSGRDRDYNEQFF,TGTGCCAGCAGCGGCCGGGACAGGGATTACAATGAGCAGTTCTTC
TRBJ2-3,once,TRBV13,TRBD1,CASSLGQGGTDTQYF,TGTGCCAGCAGCTTAGGACAGGGGGGCACAGATACGCAGTATTTT
TRBJ1-2,.,TRBV5-4,.,CASSLEGAAIGYGYTF,TGTGCCAGCAGCTTGGAAGGAGCTGCTATCGGCTATGGCTACACCTTC
TRBJ1-1,once,TRBV24-1,TRBD1,CATRAGTGLNTEAFF,TGTGCCACCCGCGCCGGGACAGGGCTGAACACTGAAGCTTTCTTT
TRBJ2-5,.,TRBV4-2,.,CASSQERRDGRGEETQYF,TGTGCCAGCAGCCAAGAAAGGAGGGATGGTCGGGGAGAAGAGACCCAGTACTTC
TRBJ1-2,.,TRBV25-1,.,CASSQGGNYGYTF,TGTGCCAGCTCTCAGGGAGGGAACTATGGCTACACCTTC
TRBJ1-6,once,TRBV7-9,.,CASSGPRAGNSPLHF,TGTGCCAGCAGCGGGCCGAGGGCAGGAAATTCACCCCTCCACTTT
TRBJ2-1,.,TRBV24-1,TRBD1,CATSDPIPGGQGEDEQFF,TGTGCCACCAGTGACCCTATCCCGGGGGGACAGGGTGAAGATGAGCAGTTCTTC
TRBJ2-7,.,TRBV28,.,CASSPTGSYEQYF,TGTGCCAGCAGTCCTACAGGGTCCTACGAGCAGTACTTC
TRBJ1-1,.,TRBV18,.,CASSPGAEMNTEAFF,TGTGCCAGCTCACCGGGGGCAGAGATGAACACTGAAGCTTTCTTT
TRBJ2-5,.,TRBV19,.,CASSNIGGGETQYF,TGTGCCAGTAGTAATATTGGGGGCGGGGAGACCCAGTACTTC
TRBJ2-1,.,TRBV9,TRBD2,CASSSRTSGREFF,TGTGCCAGCAGCTCTAGGACTAGCGGGAGGGAGTTCTTC
TRBJ1-2,.,TRBV5-1,.,CASSLEFRVGYGYTF,TGCGCCAGCAGCTTGGAGTTCAGGGTAGGCTATGGCTACACCTTC
TRBJ2-7,.,TRBV2,.,CASSEASGLGLQYF,TGTGCCAGCAGTGAAGCGAGCGGATTGGGGTTACAGTACTTC
TRBJ2-3,.,TRBV6-5,.,CASTLPGHTDTQYF,TGTGCCAGCACCCTCCCGGGACACACAGATACGCAGTATTTT
TRBJ1-2,.,TRBV18,TRBD1,CASSPGTGMGGYTF,TGTGCCAGCTCACCCGGGACAGGGATGGGGGGCTACACCTTC
TRBJ2-1,.,TRBV20-1,.,CSATEGGPIDEQFF,TGCAGTGCTACTGAAGGAGGGCCTATCGATGAGCAGTTCTTC
TRBJ2-2,once,TRBV6-6,.,CASSYSSSRYTGELFF,TGTGCCAGCAGTTACTCGAGCTCCAGGTACACCGGGGAGCTGTTTTTT
TRBJ2-7,few,TRBV5-4,TRBD1,CASSRDRGTYEQYF,TGTGCCAGCAGCCGGGACAGGGGAACCTACGAGCAGTACTTC
TRBJ1-1,.,TRBV19,.,CASSIWGQMNTEAFF,TGTGCCAGTAGTATATGGGGACAAATGAACACTGAAGCTTTCTTT
TRBJ1-5,.,TRBV24-1,.,CATSGGQVSNQPQHF,TGTGCCACCAGTGGGGGACAAGTTAGCAATCAGCCCCAGCATTTT
TRBJ2-2,once,TRBV7-9,TRBD2,CAFPGLAGAGELFF,TGTGCCTTCCCAGGGCTAGCGGGAGCCGGGGAGCTGTTTTTT
TRBJ2-1,.,TRBV14,.,CASSPLGAPLNEQFF,TGTGCCAGCAGCCCCCTAGGGGCTCCCCTTAATGAGCAGTTCTTC
TRBJ2-7,.,TRBV24-1,.,CATYIKGGAIYEQYF,TGTGCCACCTACATCAAAGGGGGGGCGATCTACGAGCAGTACTTC
TRBJ1-4,.,TRBV30,.,CAWEGGNNEKLFF,TGTGCCTGGGAAGGAGGAAATAATGAAAAACTGTTTTTT